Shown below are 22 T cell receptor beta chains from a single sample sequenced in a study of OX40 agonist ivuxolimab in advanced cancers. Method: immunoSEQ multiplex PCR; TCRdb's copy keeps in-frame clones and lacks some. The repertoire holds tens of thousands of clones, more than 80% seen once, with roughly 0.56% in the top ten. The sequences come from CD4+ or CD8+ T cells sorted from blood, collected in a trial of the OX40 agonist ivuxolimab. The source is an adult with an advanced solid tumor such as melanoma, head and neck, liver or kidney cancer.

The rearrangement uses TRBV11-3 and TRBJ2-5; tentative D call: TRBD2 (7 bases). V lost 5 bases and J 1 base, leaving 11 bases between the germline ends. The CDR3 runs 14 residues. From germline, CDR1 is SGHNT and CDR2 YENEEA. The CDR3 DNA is TGTGCCAGCAGCCACCGGGGGGCCCAAGAGACCCAGTACTTC. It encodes CASSHRGAQETQYF.

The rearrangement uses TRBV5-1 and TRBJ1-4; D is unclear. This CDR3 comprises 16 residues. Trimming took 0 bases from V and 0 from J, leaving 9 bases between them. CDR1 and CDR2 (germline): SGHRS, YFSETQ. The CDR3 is CASSLGVQSTNEKLFF. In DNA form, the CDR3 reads TGCGCCAGCAGCTTGGGGGTACAGTCAACTAATGAAAAACTGTTTTTT.

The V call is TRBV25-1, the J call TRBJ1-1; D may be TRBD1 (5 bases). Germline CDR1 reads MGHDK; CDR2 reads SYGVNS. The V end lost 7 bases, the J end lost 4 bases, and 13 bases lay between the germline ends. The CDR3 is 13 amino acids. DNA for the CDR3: TGTGCCAGCACCGGGGCGGGGGGCACTGAAGCTTTCTTT. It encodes CASTGAGGTEAFF.

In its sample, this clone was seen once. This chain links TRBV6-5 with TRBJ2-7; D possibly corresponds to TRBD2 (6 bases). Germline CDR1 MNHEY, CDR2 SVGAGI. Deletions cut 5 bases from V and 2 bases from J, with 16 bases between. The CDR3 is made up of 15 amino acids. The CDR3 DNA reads TGTGCCAGCAGTCCGCCGGGACGGGGGACCTACGAGCAGTACTTC. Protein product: CASSPPGRGTYEQYF.

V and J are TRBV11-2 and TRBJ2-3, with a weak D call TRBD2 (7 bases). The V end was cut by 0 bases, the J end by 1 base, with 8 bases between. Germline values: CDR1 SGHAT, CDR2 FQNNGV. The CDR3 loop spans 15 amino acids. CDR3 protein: CASSLERGRTDTQYF. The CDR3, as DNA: TGTGCCAGCAGCTTAGAGCGGGGGCGCACAGATACGCAGTATTTT.

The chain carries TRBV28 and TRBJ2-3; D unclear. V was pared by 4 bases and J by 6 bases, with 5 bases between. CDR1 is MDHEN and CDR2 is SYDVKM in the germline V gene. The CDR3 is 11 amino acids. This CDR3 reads CASSSRDTQYF. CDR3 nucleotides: TGTGCCAGCAGTTCCAGGGATACGCAGTATTTT.

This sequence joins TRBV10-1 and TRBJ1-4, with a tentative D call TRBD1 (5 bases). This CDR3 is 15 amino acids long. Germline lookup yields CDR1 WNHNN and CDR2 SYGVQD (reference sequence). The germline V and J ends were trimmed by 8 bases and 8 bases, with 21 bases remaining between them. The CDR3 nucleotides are TGCGCCAGCCGATTTGTGGGGGGATTAAGAGAAAAACTGTTTTTT. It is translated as CASRFVGGLREKLFF.

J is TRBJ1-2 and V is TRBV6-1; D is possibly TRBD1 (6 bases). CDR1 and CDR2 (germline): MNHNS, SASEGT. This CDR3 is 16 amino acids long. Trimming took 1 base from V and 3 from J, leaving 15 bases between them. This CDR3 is CASSEEGEQGYYGYTF. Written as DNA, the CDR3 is TGTGCCAGCAGTGAAGAGGGGGAGCAGGGCTACTATGGCTACACCTTC.

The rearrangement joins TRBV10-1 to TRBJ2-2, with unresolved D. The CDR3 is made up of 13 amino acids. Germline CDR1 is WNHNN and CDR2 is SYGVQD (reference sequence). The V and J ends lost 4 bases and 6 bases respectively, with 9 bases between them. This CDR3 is CASSVRIAGELFF. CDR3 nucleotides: TGCGCCAGCAGTGTTAGGATCGCCGGGGAGCTGTTTTTT.

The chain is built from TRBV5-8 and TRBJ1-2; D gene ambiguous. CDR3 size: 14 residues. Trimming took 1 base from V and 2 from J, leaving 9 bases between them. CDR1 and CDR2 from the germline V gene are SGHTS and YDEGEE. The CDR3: CASSLKDRNYGYTF. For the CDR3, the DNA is TGTGCCAGCAGCTTGAAGGATCGCAACTATGGCTACACCTTC. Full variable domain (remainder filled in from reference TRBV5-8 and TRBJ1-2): EAGVTQSPTHLIKTRGQQATLRCSPISGHTSVYWYQQALGLGLQFLLWYDEGEERNRGNFPPRFSGRQFPNYSSELNVNALELEDSALYLCASSLKDRNYGYTFGSGTRLTVV.

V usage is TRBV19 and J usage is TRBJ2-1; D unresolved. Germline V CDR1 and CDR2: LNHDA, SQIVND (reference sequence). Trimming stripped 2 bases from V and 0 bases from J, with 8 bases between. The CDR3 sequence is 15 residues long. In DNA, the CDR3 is TGTGCCAGTAGTATAATTAAGAGCTCCTACAATGAGCAGTTCTTC. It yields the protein CASSIIKSSYNEQFF.

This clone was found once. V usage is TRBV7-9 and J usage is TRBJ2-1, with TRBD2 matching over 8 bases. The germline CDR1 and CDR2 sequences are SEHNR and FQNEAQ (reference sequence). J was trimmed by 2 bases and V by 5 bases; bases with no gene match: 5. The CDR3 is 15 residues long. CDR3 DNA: TGTGCCAGCAGCGGGGGCGGGAGGACCTACAATGAGCAGTTCTTC. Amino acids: CASSGGGRTYNEQFF.

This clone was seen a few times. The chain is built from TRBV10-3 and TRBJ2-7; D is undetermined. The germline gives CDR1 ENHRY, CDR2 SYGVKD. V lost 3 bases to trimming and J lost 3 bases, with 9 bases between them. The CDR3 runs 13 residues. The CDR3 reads CAISDADGYEQYF. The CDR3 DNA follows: TGTGCCATCAGTGATGCTGACGGCTACGAGCAGTACTTC.

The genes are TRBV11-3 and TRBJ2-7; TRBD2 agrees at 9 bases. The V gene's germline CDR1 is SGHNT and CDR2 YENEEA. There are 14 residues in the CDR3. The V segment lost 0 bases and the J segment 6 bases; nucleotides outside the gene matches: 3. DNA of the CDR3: TGTGCCAGCAGCTTAGATAGCGGGAGTTTCGAGCAGTACTTC. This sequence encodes CASSLDSGSFEQYF.

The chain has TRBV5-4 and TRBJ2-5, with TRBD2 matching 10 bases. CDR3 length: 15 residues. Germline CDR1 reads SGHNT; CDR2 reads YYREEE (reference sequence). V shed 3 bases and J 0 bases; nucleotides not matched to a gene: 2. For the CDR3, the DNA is TGTGCCAGCAGCTCAGCGGGAGGGTACCAAGAGACCCAGTACTTC. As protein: CASSSAGGYQETQYF.

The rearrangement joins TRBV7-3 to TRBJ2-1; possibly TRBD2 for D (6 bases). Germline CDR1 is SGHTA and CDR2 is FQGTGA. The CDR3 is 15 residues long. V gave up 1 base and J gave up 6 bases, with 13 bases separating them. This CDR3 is CASSLNFGGLNEQFF. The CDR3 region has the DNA TGTGCCAGCAGCTTAAACTTTGGGGGACTCAATGAGCAGTTCTTC.

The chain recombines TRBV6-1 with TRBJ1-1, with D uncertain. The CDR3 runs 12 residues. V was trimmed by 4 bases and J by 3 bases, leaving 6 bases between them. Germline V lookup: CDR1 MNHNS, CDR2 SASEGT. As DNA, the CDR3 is TGTGCCAGCAGTGGGGCGGACACTGAAGCTTTCTTT. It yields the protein CASSGADTEAFF.

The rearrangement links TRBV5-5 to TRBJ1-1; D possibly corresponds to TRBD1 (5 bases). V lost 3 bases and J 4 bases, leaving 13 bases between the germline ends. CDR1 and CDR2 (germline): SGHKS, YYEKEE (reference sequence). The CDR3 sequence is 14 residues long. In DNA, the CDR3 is TGTGCCAGCAGCTCCCGGGACCGGTTCACTGAAGCTTTCTTT. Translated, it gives CASSSRDRFTEAFF.

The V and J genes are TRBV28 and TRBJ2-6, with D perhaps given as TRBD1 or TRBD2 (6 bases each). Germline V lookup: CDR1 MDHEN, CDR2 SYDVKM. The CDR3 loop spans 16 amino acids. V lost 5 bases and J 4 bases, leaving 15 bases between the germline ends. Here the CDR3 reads CASSHAGGPGANVLTF. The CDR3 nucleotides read TGTGCCAGCAGTCACGCTGGGGGGCCAGGGGCCAACGTCCTGACTTTC.

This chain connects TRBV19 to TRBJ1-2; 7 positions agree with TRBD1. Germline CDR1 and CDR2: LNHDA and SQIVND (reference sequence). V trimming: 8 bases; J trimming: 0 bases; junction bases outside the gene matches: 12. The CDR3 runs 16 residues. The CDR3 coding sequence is TGTGCCAGTGGTGGGGTCCGGGACAGATCTAACTATGGCTACACCTTC. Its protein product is CASGGVRDRSNYGYTF.

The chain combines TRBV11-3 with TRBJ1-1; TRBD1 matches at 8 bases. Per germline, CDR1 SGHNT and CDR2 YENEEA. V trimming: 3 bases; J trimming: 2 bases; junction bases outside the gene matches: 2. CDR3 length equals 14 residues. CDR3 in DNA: TGTGCCAGCAGCTTCGGACAGGGAAACACTGAAGCTTTCTTT. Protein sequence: CASSFGQGNTEAFF.

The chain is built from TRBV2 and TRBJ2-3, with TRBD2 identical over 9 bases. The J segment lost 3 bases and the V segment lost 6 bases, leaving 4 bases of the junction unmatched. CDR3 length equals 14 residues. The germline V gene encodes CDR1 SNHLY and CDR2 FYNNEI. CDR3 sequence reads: CASRPTSGTDTQYF. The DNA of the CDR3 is TGTGCCAGCAGGCCTACTAGCGGGACAGATACGCAGTATTTT.